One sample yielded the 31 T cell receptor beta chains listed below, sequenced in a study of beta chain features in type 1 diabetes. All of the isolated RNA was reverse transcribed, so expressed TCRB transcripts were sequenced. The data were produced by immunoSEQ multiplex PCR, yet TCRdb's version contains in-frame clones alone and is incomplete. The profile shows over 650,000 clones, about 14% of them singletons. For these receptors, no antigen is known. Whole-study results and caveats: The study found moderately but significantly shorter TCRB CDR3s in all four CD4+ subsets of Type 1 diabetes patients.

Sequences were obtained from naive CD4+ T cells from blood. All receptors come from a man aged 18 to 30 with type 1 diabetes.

CDR3 in DNA: TGTGCCAGCAGTGTATCAGTACAGGGCGAGCAGTACTTC. Translating it yields CASSVSVQGEQYF. This sequence joins TRBV2 and TRBJ2-7, with D perhaps TRBD1 (6 bases). CDR1 and CDR2 (germline): SNHLY, FYNNEI. Trimming shortened V by 4 bases and J by 6 bases, and 13 bases separated the two germline ends. This CDR3 has 13 residues.

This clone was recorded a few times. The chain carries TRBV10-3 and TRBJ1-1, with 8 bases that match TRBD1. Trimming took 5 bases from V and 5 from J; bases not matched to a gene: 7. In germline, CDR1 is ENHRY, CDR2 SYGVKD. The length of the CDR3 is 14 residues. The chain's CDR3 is CAISSTGGVTEAFF. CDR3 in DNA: TGTGCCATCAGTTCAACAGGGGGGGTGACTGAAGCTTTCTTT.

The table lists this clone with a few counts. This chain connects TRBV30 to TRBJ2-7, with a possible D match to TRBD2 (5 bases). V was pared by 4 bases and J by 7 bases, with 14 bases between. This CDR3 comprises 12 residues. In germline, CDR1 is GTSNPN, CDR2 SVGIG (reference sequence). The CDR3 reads CAWTGGGSEQYF. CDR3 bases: TGTGCCTGGACAGGCGGAGGTTCTGAGCAGTACTTC.

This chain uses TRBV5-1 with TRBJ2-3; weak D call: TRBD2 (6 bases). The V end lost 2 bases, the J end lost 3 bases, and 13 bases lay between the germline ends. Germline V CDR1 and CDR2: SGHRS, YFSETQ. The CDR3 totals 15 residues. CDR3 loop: CASSFPGSGTDTQYF. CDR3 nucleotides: TGCGCCAGCAGCTTCCCCGGGAGTGGGACAGATACGCAGTATTTT.

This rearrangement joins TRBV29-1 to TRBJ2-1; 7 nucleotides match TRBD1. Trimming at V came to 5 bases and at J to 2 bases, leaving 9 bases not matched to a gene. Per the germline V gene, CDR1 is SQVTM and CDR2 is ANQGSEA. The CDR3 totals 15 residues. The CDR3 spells CSVSSGQSTYNEQFF. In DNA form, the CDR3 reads TGCAGCGTTTCGTCGGGACAGTCTACCTACAATGAGCAGTTCTTC.

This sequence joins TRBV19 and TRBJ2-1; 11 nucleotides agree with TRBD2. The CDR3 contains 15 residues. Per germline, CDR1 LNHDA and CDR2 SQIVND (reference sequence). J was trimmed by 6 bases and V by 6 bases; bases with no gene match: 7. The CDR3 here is CASRHSGRASNEQFF. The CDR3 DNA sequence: TGTGCCAGTAGACATAGCGGGAGGGCCTCCAATGAGCAGTTCTTC.

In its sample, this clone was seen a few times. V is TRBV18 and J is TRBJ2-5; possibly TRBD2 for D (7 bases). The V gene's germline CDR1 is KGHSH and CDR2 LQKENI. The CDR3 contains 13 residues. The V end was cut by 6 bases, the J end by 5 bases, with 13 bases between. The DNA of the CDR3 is TGTGCCAGCTCCGGGGGGCGCGATGAGACCCAGTACTTC. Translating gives CASSGGRDETQYF. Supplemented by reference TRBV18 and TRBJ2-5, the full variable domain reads NAGVMQNPRHLVRRRGQEARLRCSPMKGHSHVYWYRQLPEEGLKFMVYLQKENIIDESGMPKERFSAEFPKEGPSILRIQQVVRGDSAAYFCASSGGRDETQYFGPGTRLLVL.

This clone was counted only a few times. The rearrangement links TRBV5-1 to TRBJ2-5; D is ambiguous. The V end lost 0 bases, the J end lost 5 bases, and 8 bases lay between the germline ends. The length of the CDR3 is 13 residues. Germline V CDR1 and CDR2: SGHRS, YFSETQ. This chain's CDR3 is CASSLVMEETQYF. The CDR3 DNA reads TGCGCCAGCAGCTTGGTTATGGAGGAGACCCAGTACTTC.

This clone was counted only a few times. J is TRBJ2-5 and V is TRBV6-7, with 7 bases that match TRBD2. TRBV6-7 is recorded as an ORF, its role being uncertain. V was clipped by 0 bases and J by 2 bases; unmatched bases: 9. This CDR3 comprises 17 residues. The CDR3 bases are TGTGCCAGCAGTTACTCGCCGCTAGCGGATAAACAAGAGACCCAGTACTTC. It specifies CASSYSPLADKQETQYF.

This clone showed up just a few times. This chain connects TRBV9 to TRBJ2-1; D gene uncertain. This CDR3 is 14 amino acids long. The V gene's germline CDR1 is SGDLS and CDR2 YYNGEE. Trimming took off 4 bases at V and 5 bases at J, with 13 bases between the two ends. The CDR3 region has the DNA TGTGCCAGCAGCCCTCGCTCGTACGACAATGAGCAGTTCTTC. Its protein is CASSPRSYDNEQFF.

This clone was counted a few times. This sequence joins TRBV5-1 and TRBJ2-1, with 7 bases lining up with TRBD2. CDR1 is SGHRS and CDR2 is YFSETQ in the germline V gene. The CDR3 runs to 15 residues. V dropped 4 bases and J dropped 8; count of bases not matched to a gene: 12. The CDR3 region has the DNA TGCGCCAGCAGCCCCACCGGGACTACGGTCGATGAGCAGTTCTTC. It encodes CASSPTGTTVDEQFF.

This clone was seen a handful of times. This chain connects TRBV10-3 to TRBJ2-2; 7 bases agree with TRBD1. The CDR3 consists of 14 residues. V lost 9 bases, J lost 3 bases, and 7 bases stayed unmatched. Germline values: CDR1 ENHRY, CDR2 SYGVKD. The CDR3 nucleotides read TGTGCCATAAATGGAGACAGGGACACCGGGGAGCTGTTTTTT. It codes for CAINGDRDTGELFF.

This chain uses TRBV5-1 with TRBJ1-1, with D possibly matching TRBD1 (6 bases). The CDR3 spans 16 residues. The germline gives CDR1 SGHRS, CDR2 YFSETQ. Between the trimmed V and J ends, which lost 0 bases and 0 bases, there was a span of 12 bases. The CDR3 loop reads CASSLVGGLVNTEAFF. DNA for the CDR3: TGCGCCAGCAGCTTGGTCGGGGGGCTGGTGAACACTGAAGCTTTCTTT.

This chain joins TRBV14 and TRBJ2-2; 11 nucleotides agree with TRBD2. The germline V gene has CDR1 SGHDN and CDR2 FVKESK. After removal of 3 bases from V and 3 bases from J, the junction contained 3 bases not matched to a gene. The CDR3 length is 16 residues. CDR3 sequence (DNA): TGTGCCAGCAGCCATCCGGGACTAGCGGACACCGGGGAGCTGTTTTTT. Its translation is CASSHPGLADTGELFF.

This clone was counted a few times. The CDR3 coding sequence is TGCAGCGTTGAAGATTTTCGGAGCAGTAACTCTGGAAACACCATATATTTT. This translates into CSVEDFRSSNSGNTIYF. This chain links TRBV29-1 with TRBJ1-3; D ambiguous. V dropped 0 bases and J dropped 0 bases, with 15 bases sitting between them. Looked up from germline, CDR1 is SQVTM and CDR2 is ANQGSEA. This CDR3 has 17 residues. The full variable domain, in which reference TRBV29-1 and TRBJ1-3 provide the parts outside the CDR3, is SAVISQKPSRDICQRGTSLTIQCQVDSQVTMMFWYRQQPGQSLTLIATANQGSEATYESGFVIDKFPISRPNLTFSTLTVSNMSPEDSSIYLCSVEDFRSSNSGNTIYFGEGSWLTVV.

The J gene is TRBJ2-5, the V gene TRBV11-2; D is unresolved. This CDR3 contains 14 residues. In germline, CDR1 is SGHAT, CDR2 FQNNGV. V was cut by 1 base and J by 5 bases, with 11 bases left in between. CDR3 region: CASSLGPGMETQYF. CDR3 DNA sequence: TGTGCCAGCAGCTTAGGTCCGGGCATGGAGACCCAGTACTTC.

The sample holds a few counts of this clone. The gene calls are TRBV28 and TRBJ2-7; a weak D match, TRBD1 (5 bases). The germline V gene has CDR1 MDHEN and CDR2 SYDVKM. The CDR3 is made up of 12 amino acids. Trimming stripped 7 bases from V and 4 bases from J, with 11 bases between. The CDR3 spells CASNAGSYEQYF. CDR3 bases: TGTGCCAGCAACGCAGGGTCTTACGAGCAGTACTTC.

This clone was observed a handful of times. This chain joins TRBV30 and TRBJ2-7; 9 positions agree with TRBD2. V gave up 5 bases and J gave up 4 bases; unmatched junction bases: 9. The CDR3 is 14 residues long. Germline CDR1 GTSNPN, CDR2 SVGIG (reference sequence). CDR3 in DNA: TGTGCCTGGGGGGTTAGCGGGAGTAGTTACGAGCAGTACTTC. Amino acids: CAWGVSGSSYEQYF. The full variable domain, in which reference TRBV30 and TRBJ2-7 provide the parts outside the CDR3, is SQTIHQWPATLVQPVGSPLSLECTVEGTSNPNLYWYRQAAGRGLQLLFYSVGIGQISSEVPQNLSASRPQDRQFILSSKKLLLSDSGFYLCAWGVSGSSYEQYFGPGTRLTVT.

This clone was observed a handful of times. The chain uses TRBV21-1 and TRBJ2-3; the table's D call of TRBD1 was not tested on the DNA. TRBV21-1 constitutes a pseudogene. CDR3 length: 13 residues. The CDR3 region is CASSRRHTDTQYF. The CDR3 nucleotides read TGTGCCAGCAGCCGGCGACACACAGATACGCAGTATTTT.

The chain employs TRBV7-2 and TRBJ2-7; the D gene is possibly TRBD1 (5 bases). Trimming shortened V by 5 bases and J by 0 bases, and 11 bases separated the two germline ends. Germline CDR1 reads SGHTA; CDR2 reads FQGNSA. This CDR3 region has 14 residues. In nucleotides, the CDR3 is TGTGCCAGCAGCCCGACAGATAGCTCCTACGAGCAGTACTTC. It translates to CASSPTDSSYEQYF.

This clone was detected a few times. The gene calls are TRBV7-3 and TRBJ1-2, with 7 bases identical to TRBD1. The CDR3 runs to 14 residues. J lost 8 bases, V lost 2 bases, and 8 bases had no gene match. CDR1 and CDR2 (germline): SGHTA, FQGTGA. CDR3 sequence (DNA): TGTGCCAGCAGCTTATGGCCGACAGGGAGCGGCTACACCTTC. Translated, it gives CASSLWPTGSGYTF.

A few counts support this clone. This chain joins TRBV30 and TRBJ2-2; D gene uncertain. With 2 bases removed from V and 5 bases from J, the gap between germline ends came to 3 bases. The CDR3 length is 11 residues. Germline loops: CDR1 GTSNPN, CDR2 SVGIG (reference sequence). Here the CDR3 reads CAWSQTGELFF. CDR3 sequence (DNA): TGTGCCTGGAGTCAAACCGGGGAGCTGTTTTTT.

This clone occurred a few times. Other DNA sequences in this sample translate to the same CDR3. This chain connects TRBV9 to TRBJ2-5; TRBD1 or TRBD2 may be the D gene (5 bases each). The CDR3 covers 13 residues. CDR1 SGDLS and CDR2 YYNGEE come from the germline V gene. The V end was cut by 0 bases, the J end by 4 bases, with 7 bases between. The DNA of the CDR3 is TGTGCCAGCAGCGTAGCTGGGGGAGAGACCCAGTACTTC. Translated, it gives CASSVAGGETQYF.

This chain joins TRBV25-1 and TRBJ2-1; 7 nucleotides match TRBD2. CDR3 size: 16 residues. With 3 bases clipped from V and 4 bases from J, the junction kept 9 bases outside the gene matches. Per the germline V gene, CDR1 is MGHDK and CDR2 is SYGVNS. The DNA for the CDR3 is TGTGCCAGCAGTGACCCGAGCGGGATCCTGTACAATGAGCAGTTCTTC. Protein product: CASSDPSGILYNEQFF.

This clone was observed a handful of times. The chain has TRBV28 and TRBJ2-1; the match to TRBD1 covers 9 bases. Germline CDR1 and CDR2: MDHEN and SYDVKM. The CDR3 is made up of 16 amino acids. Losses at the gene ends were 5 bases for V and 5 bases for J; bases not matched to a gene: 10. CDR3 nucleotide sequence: TGTGCCAGCAGTCCCTCCGGGACAGGGTCCCACAATGAGCAGTTCTTC. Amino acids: CASSPSGTGSHNEQFF.

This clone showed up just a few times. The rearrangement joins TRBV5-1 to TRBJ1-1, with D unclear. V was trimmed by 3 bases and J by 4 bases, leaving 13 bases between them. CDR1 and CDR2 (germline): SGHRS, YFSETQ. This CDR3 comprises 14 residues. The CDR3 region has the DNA TGCGCCAGCAGCTCAGGACGTTTACTCACTGAAGCTTTCTTT. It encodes CASSSGRLLTEAFF. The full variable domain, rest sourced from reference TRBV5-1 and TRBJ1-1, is KAGVTQTPRYLIKTRGQQVTLSCSPISGHRSVSWYQQTPGQGLQFLFEYFSETQRNKGNFPGRFSGRQFSNSRSEMNVSTLELGDSALYLCASSSGRLLTEAFFGQGTRLTVV.

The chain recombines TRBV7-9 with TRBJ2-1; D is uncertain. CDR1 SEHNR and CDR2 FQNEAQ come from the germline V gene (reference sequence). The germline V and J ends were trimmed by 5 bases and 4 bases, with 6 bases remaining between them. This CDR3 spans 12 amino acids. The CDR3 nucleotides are TGTGCCAGCAGCGCTGGGTACAATGAGCAGTTCTTC. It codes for CASSAGYNEQFF.

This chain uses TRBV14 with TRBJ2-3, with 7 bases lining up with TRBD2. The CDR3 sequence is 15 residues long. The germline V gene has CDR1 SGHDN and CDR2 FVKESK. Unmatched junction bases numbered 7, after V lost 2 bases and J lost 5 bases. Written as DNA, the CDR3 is TGTGCCAGCAGCCAAAGTGCGGGAGTTCTAGATACGCAGTATTTT. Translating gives CASSQSAGVLDTQYF.

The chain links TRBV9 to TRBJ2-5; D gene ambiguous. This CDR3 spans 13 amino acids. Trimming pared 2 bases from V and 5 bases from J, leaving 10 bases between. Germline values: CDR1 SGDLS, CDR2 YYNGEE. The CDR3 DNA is TGTGCCAGCAGCGTCAGAGGTGGGGAGACCCAGTACTTC. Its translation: CASSVRGGETQYF.

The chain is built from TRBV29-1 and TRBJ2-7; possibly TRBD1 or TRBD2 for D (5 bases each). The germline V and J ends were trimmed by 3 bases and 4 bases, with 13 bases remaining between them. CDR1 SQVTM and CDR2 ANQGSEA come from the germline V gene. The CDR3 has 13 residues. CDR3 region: CSVERGGKYEQYF. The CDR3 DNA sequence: TGCAGCGTTGAGAGGGGCGGCAAGTACGAGCAGTACTTC.

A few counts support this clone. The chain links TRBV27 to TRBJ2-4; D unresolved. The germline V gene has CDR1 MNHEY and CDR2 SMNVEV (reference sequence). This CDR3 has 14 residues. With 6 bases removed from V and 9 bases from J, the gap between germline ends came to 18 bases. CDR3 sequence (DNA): TGTGCCAGCAGCTCTGGACGTCGCGAAGGCATTCAGTACTTC. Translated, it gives CASSSGRREGIQYF.